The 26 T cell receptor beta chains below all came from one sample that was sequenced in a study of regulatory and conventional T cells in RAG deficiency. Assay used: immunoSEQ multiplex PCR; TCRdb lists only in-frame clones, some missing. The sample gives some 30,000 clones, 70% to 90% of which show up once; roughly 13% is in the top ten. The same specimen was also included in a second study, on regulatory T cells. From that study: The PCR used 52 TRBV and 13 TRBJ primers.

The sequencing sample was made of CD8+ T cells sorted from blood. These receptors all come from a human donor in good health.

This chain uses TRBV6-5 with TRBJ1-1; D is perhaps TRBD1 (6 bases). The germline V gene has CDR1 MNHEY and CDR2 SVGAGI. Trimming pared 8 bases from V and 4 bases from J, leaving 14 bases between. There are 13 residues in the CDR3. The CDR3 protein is CASLQGHATEAFF. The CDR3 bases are TGTGCCAGCTTACAGGGCCACGCCACTGAAGCTTTCTTT.

The CDR3 protein is CASSLGSSYNEQFF. CDR3 in DNA: TGTGCCAGCAGTTTGGGGAGCTCCTACAATGAGCAGTTCTTC. The chain joins TRBV25-1 to TRBJ2-1; perhaps TRBD2 as D (5 bases). Germline-derived CDR1 and CDR2 are MGHDK and SYGVNS. The CDR3 has 14 amino acids. Deletions cut 5 bases from V and 0 bases from J, with 8 bases between.

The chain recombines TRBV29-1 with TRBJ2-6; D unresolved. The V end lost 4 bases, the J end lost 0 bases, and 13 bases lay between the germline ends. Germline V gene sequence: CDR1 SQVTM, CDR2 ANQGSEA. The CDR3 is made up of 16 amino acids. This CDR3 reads CSVVGQRNSGANVLTF. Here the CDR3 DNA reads TGCAGCGTTGTAGGGCAGAGAAACTCTGGGGCCAACGTCCTGACTTTC.

CDR3 protein: CASSYSTGGGGEQFF. CDR3 nucleotides: TGTGCCAGCAGCTACTCGACAGGGGGTGGAGGTGAGCAGTTCTTC. The chain recombines TRBV7-3 with TRBJ2-1; 9 bases agree with TRBD1. This CDR3 is 15 amino acids long. Germline lookup yields CDR1 SGHTA and CDR2 FQGTGA. The ends lost 4 bases at V and 9 bases at J; junction bases unmatched: 10. The whole variable domain, filled in from reference TRBV7-3 and TRBJ2-1, reads GAGVSQTPSNKVTEKGKYVELRCDPISGHTALYWYRQSLGQGPEFLIYFQGTGAADDSGLPNDRFFAVRPEGSVSTLKIQRTERGDSAVYLCASSYSTGGGGEQFFGPGTRLTVL.

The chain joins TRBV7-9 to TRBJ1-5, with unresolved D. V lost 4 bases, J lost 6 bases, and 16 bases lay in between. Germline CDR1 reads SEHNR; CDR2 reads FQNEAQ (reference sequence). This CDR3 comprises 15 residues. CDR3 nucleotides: TGTGCCAGCAGCTCAGGTCGGGAGTTCGGTCAGCCCCAGCATTTT. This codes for CASSSGREFGQPQHF.

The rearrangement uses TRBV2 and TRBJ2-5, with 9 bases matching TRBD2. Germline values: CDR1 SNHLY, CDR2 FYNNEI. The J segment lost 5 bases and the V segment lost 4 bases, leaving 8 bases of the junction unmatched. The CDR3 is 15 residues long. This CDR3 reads CASSGLAGAGETQYF. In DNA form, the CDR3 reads TGTGCCAGCAGTGGTTTAGCGGGGGCGGGGGAGACCCAGTACTTC.

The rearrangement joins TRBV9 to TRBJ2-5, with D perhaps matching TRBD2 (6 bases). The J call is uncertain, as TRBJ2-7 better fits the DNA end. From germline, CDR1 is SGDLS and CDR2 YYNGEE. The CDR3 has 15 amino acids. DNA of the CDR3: TGTGCCAGCAGCGCTGCCGGGAGTTCCTCCTACGAGCAGTACTTC. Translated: CASSAAGSSSYEQYF.

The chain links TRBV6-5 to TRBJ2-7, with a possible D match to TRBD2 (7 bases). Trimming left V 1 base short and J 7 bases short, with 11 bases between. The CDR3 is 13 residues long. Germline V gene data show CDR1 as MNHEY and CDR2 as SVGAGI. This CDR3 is CASSYLAGAEQYF. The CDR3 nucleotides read TGTGCCAGCAGTTACTTGGCGGGGGCGGAGCAGTACTTC.

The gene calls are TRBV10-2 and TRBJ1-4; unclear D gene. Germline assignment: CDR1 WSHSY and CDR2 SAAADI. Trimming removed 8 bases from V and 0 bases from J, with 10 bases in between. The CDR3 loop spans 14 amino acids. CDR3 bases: TGCGCCAGCCGACCCCGCGCAACTAATGAAAAACTGTTTTTT. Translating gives CASRPRATNEKLFF.

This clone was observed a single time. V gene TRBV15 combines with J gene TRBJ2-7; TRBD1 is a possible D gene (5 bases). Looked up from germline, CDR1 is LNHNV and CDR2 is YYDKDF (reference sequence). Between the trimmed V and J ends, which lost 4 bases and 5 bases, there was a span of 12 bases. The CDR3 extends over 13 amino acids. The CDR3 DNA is TGTGCCACCAGCACGCCAGGGTCCCACGAGCAGTACTTC. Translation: CATSTPGSHEQYF.

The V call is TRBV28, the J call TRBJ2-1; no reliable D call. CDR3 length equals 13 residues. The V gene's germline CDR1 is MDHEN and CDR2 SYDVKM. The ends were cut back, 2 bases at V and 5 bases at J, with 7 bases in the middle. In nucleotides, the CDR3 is TGTGCCAGCAGTTTACAGGTCCACAATGAGCAGTTCTTC. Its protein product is CASSLQVHNEQFF.

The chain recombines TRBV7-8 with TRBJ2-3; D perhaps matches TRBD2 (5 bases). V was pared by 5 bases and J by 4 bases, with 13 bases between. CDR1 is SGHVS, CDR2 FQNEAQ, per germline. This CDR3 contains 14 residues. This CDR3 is CASSLRGRADTQYF. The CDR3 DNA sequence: TGTGCCAGCAGCCTCCGGGGTCGCGCAGATACGCAGTATTTT.

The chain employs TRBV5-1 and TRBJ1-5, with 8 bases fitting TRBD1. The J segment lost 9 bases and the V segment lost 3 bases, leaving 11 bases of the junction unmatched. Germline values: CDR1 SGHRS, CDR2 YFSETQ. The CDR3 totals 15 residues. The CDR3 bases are TGCGCCAGCAGCTCCGAGGACAGGGAGAATAGGCCCCAGCATTTT. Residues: CASSSEDRENRPQHF.

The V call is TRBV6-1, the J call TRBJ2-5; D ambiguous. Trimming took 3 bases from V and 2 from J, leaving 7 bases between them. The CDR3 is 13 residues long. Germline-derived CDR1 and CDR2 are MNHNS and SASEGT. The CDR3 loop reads CASSDGLQETQYF. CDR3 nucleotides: TGTGCCAGCAGTGATGGGCTACAAGAGACCCAGTACTTC.

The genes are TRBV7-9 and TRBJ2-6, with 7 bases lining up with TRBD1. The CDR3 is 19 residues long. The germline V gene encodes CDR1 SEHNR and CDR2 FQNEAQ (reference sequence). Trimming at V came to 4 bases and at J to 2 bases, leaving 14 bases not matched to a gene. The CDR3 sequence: CASSSPTGPEVTGANVLTF. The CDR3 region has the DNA TGTGCCAGCAGCTCACCGACAGGGCCGGAGGTGACTGGGGCCAACGTCCTGACTTTC.

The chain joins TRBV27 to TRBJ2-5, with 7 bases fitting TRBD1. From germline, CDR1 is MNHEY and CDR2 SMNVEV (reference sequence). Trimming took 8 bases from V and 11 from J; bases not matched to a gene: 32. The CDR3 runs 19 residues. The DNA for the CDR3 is TGTGCCAGCTACACCCTGGCGGACAGGACGAGTGGGAAATCCCAAGAGCAGTACTTC. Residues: CASYTLADRTSGKSQEQYF.

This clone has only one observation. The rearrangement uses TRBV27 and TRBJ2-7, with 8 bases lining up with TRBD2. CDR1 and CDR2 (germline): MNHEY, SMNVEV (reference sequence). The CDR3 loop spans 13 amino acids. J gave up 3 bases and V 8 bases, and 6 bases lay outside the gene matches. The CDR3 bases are TGTGCCAGCGCGTGGCGGGAGGACTACGAGCAGTACTTC. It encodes CASAWREDYEQYF.

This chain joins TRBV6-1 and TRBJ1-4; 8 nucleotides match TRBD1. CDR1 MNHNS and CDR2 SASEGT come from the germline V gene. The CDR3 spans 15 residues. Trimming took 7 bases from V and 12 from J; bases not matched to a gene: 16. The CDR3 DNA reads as TGTGCCAGCACCGAGGGAAGGTATACAGGGGGAGAACTGTTTTTT. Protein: CASTEGRYTGGELFF.

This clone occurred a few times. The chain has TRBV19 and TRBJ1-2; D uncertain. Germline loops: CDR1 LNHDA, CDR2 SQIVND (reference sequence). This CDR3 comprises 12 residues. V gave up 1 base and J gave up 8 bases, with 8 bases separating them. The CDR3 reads CASSIGQLGYTF. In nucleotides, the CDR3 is TGTGCCAGTAGTATAGGGCAATTAGGCTACACCTTC.

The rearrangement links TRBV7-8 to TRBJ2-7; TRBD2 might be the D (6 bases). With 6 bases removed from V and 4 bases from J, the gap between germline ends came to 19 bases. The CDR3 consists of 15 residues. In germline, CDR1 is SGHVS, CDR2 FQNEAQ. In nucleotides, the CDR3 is TGTGCCAGCAGTACGGGACTCACCCCAACATACGAGCAGTACTTC. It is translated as CASSTGLTPTYEQYF. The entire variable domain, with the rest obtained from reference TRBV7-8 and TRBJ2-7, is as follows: GAGVSQSPRYKVAKRGQDVALRCDPISGHVSLFWYQQALGQGPEFLTYFQNEAQLDKSGLPSDRFFAERPEGSVSTLKIQRTQQEDSAVYLCASSTGLTPTYEQYFGPGTRLTVT.

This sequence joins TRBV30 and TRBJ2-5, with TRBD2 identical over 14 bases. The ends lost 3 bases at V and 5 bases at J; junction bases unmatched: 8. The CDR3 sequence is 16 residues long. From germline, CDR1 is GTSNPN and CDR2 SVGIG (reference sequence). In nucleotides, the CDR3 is TGTGCCTGGAGCAGACTAGCGGGAGGGCCGGGGGAGACCCAGTACTTC. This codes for CAWSRLAGGPGETQYF.

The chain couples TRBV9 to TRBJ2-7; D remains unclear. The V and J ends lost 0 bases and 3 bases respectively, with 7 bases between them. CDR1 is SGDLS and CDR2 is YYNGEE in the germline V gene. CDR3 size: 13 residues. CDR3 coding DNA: TGTGCCAGCAGCGTAGGCTCAGACTACGAGCAGTACTTC. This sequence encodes CASSVGSDYEQYF. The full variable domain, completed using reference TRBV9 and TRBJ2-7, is DSGVTQTPKHLITATGQRVTLRCSPRSGDLSVYWYQQSLDQGLQFLIQYYNGEERAKGNILERFSAQQFPDLHSELNLSSLELGDSALYFCASSVGSDYEQYFGPGTRLTVT.

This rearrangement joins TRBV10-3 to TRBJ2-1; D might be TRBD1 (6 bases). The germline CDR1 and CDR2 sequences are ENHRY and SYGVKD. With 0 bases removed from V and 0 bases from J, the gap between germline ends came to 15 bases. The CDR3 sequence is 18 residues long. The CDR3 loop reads CAISESSPGVHSYNEQFF. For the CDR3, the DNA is TGTGCCATCAGTGAGTCGAGTCCAGGGGTCCACTCCTACAATGAGCAGTTCTTC.

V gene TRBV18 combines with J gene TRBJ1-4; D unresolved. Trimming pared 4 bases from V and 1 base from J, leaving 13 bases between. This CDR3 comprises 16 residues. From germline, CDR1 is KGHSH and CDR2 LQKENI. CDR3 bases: TGTGCCAGCTCACGGAGGACCGGGCAAACTAATGAAAAACTGTTTTTT. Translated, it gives CASSRRTGQTNEKLFF.

The CDR3 DNA reads TGTGCCAGCACCCCCTGGGGGTCTGGGGCCAACGTCCTGACTTTC. It translates to CASTPWGSGANVLTF. This sequence joins TRBV28 and TRBJ2-6; D possibly uses TRBD1 or TRBD2 (5 bases each). The CDR3 runs to 15 residues. Trimming removed 7 bases from V and 1 base from J, with 11 bases in between. Germline V gene lookup returns CDR1 MDHEN and CDR2 SYDVKM.

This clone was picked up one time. CDR3 sequence: CASIEGTNSPLHF. The CDR3 coding sequence is TGTGCCAGCATCGAGGGGACAAATTCACCCCTCCACTTT. The rearrangement joins TRBV28 to TRBJ1-6, with a weak D call TRBD1 (6 bases). Trimming stripped 7 bases from V and 7 bases from J, with 11 bases between. This CDR3 has 13 residues. Per germline, CDR1 MDHEN and CDR2 SYDVKM.